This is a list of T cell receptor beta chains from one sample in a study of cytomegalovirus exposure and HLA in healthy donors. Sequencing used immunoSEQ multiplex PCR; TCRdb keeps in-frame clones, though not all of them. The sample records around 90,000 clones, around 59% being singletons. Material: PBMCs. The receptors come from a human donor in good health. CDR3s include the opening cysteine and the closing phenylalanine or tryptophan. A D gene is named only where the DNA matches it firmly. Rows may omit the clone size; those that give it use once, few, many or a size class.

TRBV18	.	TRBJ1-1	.	TGTGCCAGCTCACCCGACGCAGGGAACACTGAAGCTTTCTTT	CASSPDAGNTEAFF
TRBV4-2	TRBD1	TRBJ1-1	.	TGTGCCAGCAGCCAACGCGACAGGGGGTCCACTGAAGCTTTCTTT	CASSQRDRGSTEAFF
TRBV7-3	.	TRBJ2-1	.	TGTGCCAGCAGCCCACCGGGAAGGGACTACAATGAGCAGTTCTTC	CASSPPGRDYNEQFF
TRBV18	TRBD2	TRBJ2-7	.	TGTGCCAGCTCACCGACTAGCGGGGGGGCATCTGAGCAGTACTTC	CASSPTSGGASEQYF
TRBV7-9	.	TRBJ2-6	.	TGTGCCAGCACCACAACAGGGAGTGGGGCCAACGTCCTGACTTTC	CASTTTGSGANVLTF
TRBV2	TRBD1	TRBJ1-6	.	TGTGCCAGCACTCCGGACAGGGTCTTTGGCTCACCCCTCCACTTT	CASTPDRVFGSPLHF
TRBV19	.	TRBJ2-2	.	TGTGCCAGTAGTATTCACCACTTGACTGGTACCGGGGAGCTGTTTTTT	CASSIHHLTGTGELFF
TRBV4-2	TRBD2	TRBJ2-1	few	TGTGCCAGCAGCCATTTAAGGGGCGGGGGGGCTCTCGAGCAGTTCTTC	CASSHLRGGGALEQFF
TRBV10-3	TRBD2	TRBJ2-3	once	TGTGCCATCAGGGTCCGACTAGCGGGGGGTGGTGATACGCAGTATTTT	CAIRVRLAGGGDTQYF
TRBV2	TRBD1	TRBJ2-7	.	TGTGCCAGCTGCCGGGGGACAGGGAGGTACGAGCAGTACTTC	CASCRGTGRYEQYF
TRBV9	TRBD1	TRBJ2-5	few	TGTGCCAGCAGCCCCGAGACAGGGGAAGAGACCCAGTACTTC	CASSPETGEETQYF
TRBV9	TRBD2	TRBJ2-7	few	TGTGCCAGCAGCGTAGGAGCGGGGGGTACGGACTACGAGCAGTACTTC	CASSVGAGGTDYEQYF
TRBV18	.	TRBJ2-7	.	TGTGCCAGCGCCAAGGACATCTCCTACGAGCAGTACTTC	CASAKDISYEQYF
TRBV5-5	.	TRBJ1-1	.	TGTGCCAGCAGCTTGCCCAGGGGCGGCAGCGGGGAGTACACTGAAGCTTTCTTT	CASSLPRGGSGEYTEAFF
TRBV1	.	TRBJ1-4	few	TGCACCAGCAGCCATAGGAAAGGGGGAGAGGAAAAACTGTTTTTT	CTSSHRKGGEEKLFF
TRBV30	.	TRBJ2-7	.	TGTGCCTGGAGTGTAGGGGCCCCCAGCTACGAGCAGTACTTC	CAWSVGAPSYEQYF
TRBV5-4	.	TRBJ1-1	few	TGTGCCAGCAGCTTGGGACTCACAATGAACACTGAAGCTTTCTTT	CASSLGLTMNTEAFF
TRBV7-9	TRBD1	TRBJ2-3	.	TGTGCCAGCAGCCCTACAGGGGAAGATACGCAGTATTTT	CASSPTGEDTQYF
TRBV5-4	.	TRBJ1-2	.	TGTGCCAGCAGCTTGCCAGGGAGGTACTATGGCTACACCTTC	CASSLPGRYYGYTF
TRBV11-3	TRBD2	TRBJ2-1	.	TGTGCCAGCAGCTTAGCTGCGGGGGGCACTCTACGGGATGAGCAGTTCTTC	CASSLAAGGTLRDEQFF
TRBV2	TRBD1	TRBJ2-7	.	TGTGCCAGCAGGGCCGGGACAGGGACCTACGCGCAGTACTTC	CASRAGTGTYAQYF
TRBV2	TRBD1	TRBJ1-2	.	TGTGCCAGCAGTGGGACAGGGGGTAATGGCTACACCTTC	CASSGTGGNGYTF
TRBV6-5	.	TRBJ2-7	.	TGTGCCAGCAGTTACGGTTTTAGGGGGTACGAGCAGTACTTC	CASSYGFRGYEQYF
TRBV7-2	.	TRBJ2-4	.	TGTGCCAGCAGCCCAGGGGCCGTAGCCAAAAACATTCAGTACTTC	CASSPGAVAKNIQYF
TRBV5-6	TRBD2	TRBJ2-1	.	TGTGCCAGCAGCCTTAGCGGGGGGTCCCCCTACAATGAGCAGTTCTTC	CASSLSGGSPYNEQFF
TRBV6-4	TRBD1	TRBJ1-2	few	TGTGCCAGCAGTGATTATCCGGGACAGGGTTATGGCTACACCTTC	CASSDYPGQGYGYTF
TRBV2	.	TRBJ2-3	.	TGTGCCAGCAGGGTGGACTCTTTCACAGATACGCAGTATTTT	CASRVDSFTDTQYF
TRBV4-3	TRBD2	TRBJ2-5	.	TGCGCCAGCAGCCTGTCGCGGGGGGACCAAGAGACCCAGTACTTC	CASSLSRGDQETQYF
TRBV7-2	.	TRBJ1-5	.	TGTGCCAGCAGCTTAGAGGAGGGCCTAGGGCCCCAGCATTTT	CASSLEEGLGPQHF
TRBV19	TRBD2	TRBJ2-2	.	TGTGCCAGTAGTAAAGACGGGCTCGGACTAGCGGGGGGCGGGGAGCTGTTTTTT	CASSKDGLGLAGGGELFF
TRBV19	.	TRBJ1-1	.	TGTGCCAGTAGTATAAGCGGTAACACTGAAGCTTTCTTT	CASSISGNTEAFF
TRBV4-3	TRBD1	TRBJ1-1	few	TGCGCCAGCAGCTTACGGGACAGGGGCGTGGGGAACACTGAAGCTTTCTTT	CASSLRDRGVGNTEAFF
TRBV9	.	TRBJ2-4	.	TGTGCCAGCAGCGTAGAAGGGGGGGGGCTATACTTC	CASSVEGGGLYF
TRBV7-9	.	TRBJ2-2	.	TGTGCCAGCAGCTCTAACACCGGGGAGCTGTTTTTT	CASSSNTGELFF
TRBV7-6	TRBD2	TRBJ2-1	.	TGTGCCAGCAGCCGTGCGCAACTAGCGGGGGGGGGAGAGCAGTTCTTC	CASSRAQLAGGGEQFF
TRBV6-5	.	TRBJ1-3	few	TGTGCCAGCAGTTACTCGGCTTACGGAAACACCATATATTTT	CASSYSAYGNTIYF
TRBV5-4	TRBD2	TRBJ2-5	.	TGTGCCAGCAGCCCCACCGCAGCGGGGGGTCGCGAGACCCAGTACTTC	CASSPTAAGGRETQYF
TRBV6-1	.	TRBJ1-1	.	TGTGCCAGCAGCTCCCCCACACGGGGGGGAACTGAAGCTTTCTTT	CASSSPTRGGTEAFF
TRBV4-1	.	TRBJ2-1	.	TGCGCCAGCAGCCAAGATCCAGATCATAGCGTAGTGGGTTGGAATGAGCAGTTCTTC	CASSQDPDHSVVGWNEQFF
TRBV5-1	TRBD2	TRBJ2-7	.	TGCGCCAGCAGCTTCGGGACTAGCGGTTCCTACGAGCAGTACTTC	CASSFGTSGSYEQYF
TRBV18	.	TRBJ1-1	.	TGTGCCAGCTCACCTCTCCCGGGGGAGGACACTGAAGCTTTCTTT	CASSPLPGEDTEAFF
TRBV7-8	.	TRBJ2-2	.	TGTGCCAGCGACATCCCAGGATACAACACCGGGGAGCTGTTTTTT	CASDIPGYNTGELFF
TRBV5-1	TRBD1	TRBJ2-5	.	TGCGCCAGCAGTTCGACAGGGGGCAGGGAGACCCAGTACTTC	CASSSTGGRETQYF
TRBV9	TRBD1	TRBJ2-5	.	TGTGCCAGCAGCGCTACCAAATCCGGGACAGGGAACCAAGAGACCCAGTACTTC	CASSATKSGTGNQETQYF
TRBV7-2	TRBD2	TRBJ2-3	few	TGTGCCAGCAGCTTACGACTAGCGGGGGGGCAAACAGATACGCAGTATTTT	CASSLRLAGGQTDTQYF
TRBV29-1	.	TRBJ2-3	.	TGCAGCGTTGAAAGTACAGGGGATACGCAGTATTTT	CSVESTGDTQYF
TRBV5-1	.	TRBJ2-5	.	TGCGCCAGCAGCTTGCAGGGCATAGAGACCCAGTACTTC	CASSLQGIETQYF
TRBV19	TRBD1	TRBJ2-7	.	TGTGCCACCGGACAGGGCGGGTCCTACGAGCAGTACTTC	CATGQGGSYEQYF
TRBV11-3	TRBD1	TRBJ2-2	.	TGTGCCAGCAGCTCCCGACAGGGGGCGAGCGGGGAGCTGTTTTTT	CASSSRQGASGELFF
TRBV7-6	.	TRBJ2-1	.	TGTGCCAGCAGCCCGGACTATTACAATGAGCAGTTCTTC	CASSPDYYNEQFF
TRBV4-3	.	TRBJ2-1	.	TGCGCCAGCAGCCAAGCTGAGCGGGTAGGTGAGCAGTTCTTC	CASSQAERVGEQFF
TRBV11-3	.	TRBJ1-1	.	TGTGCCAGCAGCTTAGAGTGGCAAGAGAACACTGAAGCTTTCTTT	CASSLEWQENTEAFF
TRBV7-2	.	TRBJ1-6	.	TGTGCCAGCAGCTACGGACAGAGCCTCCACTTT	CASSYGQSLHF
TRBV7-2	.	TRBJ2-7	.	TGTGCCAGCAGCTCCCCAAACCAGAACTACGAGCAGTACTTC	CASSSPNQNYEQYF
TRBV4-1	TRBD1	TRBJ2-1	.	TGCGCCAGCAGCCAAGAAAACGACAGGGCCTACAATGAGCAGTTCTTC	CASSQENDRAYNEQFF
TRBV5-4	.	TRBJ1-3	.	TGTGCCAGCAGTTCGGGTCCTCAGAGCCAAGGAAACACCATATATTTT	CASSSGPQSQGNTIYF